A selection of T cell receptor beta chains follows, all from one sample in a study of metastatic and nonmetastatic thyroid tumors. Via MiXCR, TCRdb re-called the PCR reads. This sample has about 64,000 clones, with just over 4% found just once. The material sequenced was blood. These receptors were taken from a female donor with papillary thyroid cancer or a benign thyroid nodule (not recorded which). Some clones in this sample may be carry-over from other donors' samples. The CDR3 runs from the conserved cysteine through the conserved F or W. The D gene is left open where the match is weak. Size is stated for part of the rows, as once, few or many counts, or as a class when the clone is expanded.

v_gene	d_gene	j_gene	abundance	CDR3aa	CDR3nt
TRBV6-4	TRBD1	TRBJ2-3	-	CASSDSGQVSDTQYF	TGTGCCAGCAGTGACTCGGGACAGGTGTCAGATACGCAGTATTTT
TRBV6-4	-	TRBJ1-1	-	CASSPFGVNTEAFF	TGTGCCAGCAGCCCCTTCGGGGTGAACACTGAAGCTTTCTTT
TRBV7-6	TRBD1	TRBJ1-6	many	CASSASFGQGRSPPHF	TGTGCCAGCAGCGCCTCTTTTGGACAGGGTCGATCACCCCCCCACTTT
TRBV6-2/TRBV6-3	TRBD2	TRBJ2-2	few	CASILLAVNTGELFF	TGTGCCAGCATTTTACTAGCGGTAAACACCGGGGAGCTGTTTTTT
TRBV20-1	TRBD2	TRBJ2-3	many	CSAEDPAGGPDTQYF	TGCAGTGCTGAGGACCCAGCGGGAGGGCCGGATACGCAGTATTTT
TRBV4-2	TRBD1	TRBJ1-1	many	CASSQGGTGGWNTEAFF	TGTGCCAGCAGCCAAGGGGGAACAGGGGGCTGGAACACTGAAGCTTTCTTT
TRBV27	-	TRBJ1-5	few	CASSPKGIWGNQPQHF	TGTGCCAGCAGTCCGAAGGGAATCTGGGGCAATCAACCCCAGCATTTT
TRBV28	-	TRBJ2-7	few	CASSLSGLGDEQYF	TGTGCCAGCAGTTTATCAGGGTTGGGGGACGAGCAGTACTTC
TRBV4-1	-	TRBJ1-4	many	CASSQMRLGQRFPTNEKLFF	TGCGCCAGCAGCCAGATGAGACTAGGACAGCGCTTCCCAACTAATGAAAAACTGTTTTTT
TRBV19	TRBD1	TRBJ1-5	few	CASSMRTGGEVNQPQHF	TGTGCCAGTAGTATGCGTACAGGGGGCGAGGTAAATCAGCCCCAGCATTTT
TRBV2	TRBD1	TRBJ2-7	many	CASSANSGGSYYEQYF	TGTGCCAGCAGTGCCAATTCAGGGGGCTCTTACTACGAGCAGTACTTC
TRBV6-5	-	TRBJ2-7	-	CASSFSRDSRNYEQYF	TGTGCCAGCAGTTTTTCGAGAGACAGCCGAAACTACGAGCAGTACTTC
TRBV2	-	TRBJ1-1	many	CASSEARGARNTEAFF	TGTGCCAGCAGTGAAGCTAGGGGGGCGCGGAACACTGAAGCTTTCTTT
TRBV15	TRBD1	TRBJ2-1	many	CATGSGTGHNEQFF	TGTGCCACCGGCTCCGGGACAGGCCACAATGAGCAGTTCTTC
TRBV6-1	-	TRBJ1-1	-	CASSETGMYGEAFF	TGTGCCAGCAGTGAGACAGGAATGTACGGTGAAGCTTTCTTT
TRBV18	-	TRBJ1-6	many	CASSLVSPSPLHF	TGTGCCAGCTCACTTGTCTCCCCATCACCCCTCCACTTT
TRBV20-1	-	TRBJ1-1	many	CSAELDTEAFF	TGCAGTGCCGAGCTGGACACTGAAGCTTTCTTT
TRBV27	TRBD2	TRBJ2-7	many	CASSLSRTSGTYEQYF	TGTGCCAGCAGTTTATCCCGGACTAGCGGGACGTACGAGCAGTACTTC
TRBV20-1	TRBD1	TRBJ1-1	-	CSATILGTGEIEAFF	TGCAGTGCTACCATCCTAGGGACAGGGGAGATTGAAGCTTTCTTT
TRBV7-9	-	TRBJ1-2	many	CASSLAAGPSYGYTF	TGTGCCAGCAGCTTAGCCGCAGGGCCTTCCTATGGCTACACCTTC
TRBV11-3	-	TRBJ1-2	many	CASSLSGNFNYGYTF	TGTGCCAGCAGCTTATCGGGGAATTTTAACTATGGCTACACCTTC
TRBV27	-	TRBJ2-1	many	CASSSQGRVEWFF	TGTGCCAGCAGTTCTCAGGGCAGGGTGGAGTGGTTCTTC
TRBV7-8	-	TRBJ1-5	many	CASSISGPSSYSNQPQHF	TGTGCCAGCAGCATTTCGGGACCGAGTTCTTATAGCAATCAGCCCCAGCATTTT
TRBV7-9	-	TRBJ2-5	many	CASSSGLRGETQYF	TGTGCCAGCAGCTCGGGACTCCGAGGGGAGACCCAGTACTTC
TRBV11-3	TRBD1	TRBJ1-3	many	CASSFRQGVPGNTIYF	TGTGCCAGCAGCTTCAGACAGGGGGTCCCTGGAAACACCATATATTTT
TRBV20-1	TRBD1	TRBJ2-5	many	CSAVTGGKGGTQYF	TGCAGTGCCGTAACAGGGGGTAAAGGGGGGACCCAGTACTTC
TRBV6-2/TRBV6-3	-	TRBJ2-1	few	CASSFMTSANEQFF	TGTGCCAGCAGTTTCATGACTAGTGCCAATGAGCAGTTCTTC
TRBV28	-	TRBJ2-6	many	CASSSGTGTGANVLTF	TGTGCCAGCAGCAGCGGGACAGGAACTGGGGCCAACGTCCTGACTTTC
TRBV6-1	-	TRBJ1-1	many	CASSQSTPGNTEAFF	TGTGCCAGCAGTCAATCGACCCCTGGGAACACTGAAGCTTTCTTT
TRBV19	-	TRBJ2-2	many	CASSILRDTYTGELFF	TGTGCCAGTAGCATCCTCCGGGACACCTACACCGGGGAGCTGTTTTTT
TRBV9	TRBD2	TRBJ2-3	many	CASSELAGVGTDTQYF	TGTGCCAGCAGCGAATTAGCGGGAGTCGGGACAGATACGCAGTATTTT
TRBV30	TRBD1	TRBJ1-5	-	CAWSEGAGNQPQHF	TGTGCCTGGAGTGAGGGGGCAGGTAATCAGCCCCAGCATTTT
TRBV14	-	TRBJ2-7	few	CARSAVGNEQYF	TGTGCCAGAAGCGCGGTAGGTAACGAGCAGTACTTC
TRBV18	-	TRBJ1-2	many	CASSPVLDSPRGYTF	TGTGCCAGCTCCCCAGTCCTGGACAGCCCTAGAGGCTACACCTTC
TRBV2	TRBD2	TRBJ2-5	many	CASSAQTSGQETQYF	TGTGCCAGCAGTGCTCAGACTAGCGGGCAAGAGACCCAGTACTTC
TRBV5-4	-	TRBJ1-6	many	CASSLRDTDSPLHF	TGTGCCAGCAGCTTGCGAGACACAGATTCACCCCTCCACTTT
TRBV20-1	TRBD2	TRBJ2-3	few	CSAHGTSGRAEKDTQYF	TGCAGTGCTCACGGGACTAGCGGGAGGGCCGAAAAAGATACGCAGTATTTT
TRBV12-3/TRBV12-4	-	TRBJ2-5	many	CASSFRAVRETQYF	TGTGCCAGCAGTTTTCGAGCGGTCAGGGAGACCCAGTACTTC
TRBV6-1	TRBD1	TRBJ1-5	few	CASSGTGGRQPQHF	TGTGCCAGCAGTGGGACAGGGGGACGTCAGCCCCAGCATTTT
TRBV7-3	TRBD2	TRBJ2-2	-	CASSLSSTSGMWGTGELFF	TGTGCCAGCAGCTTAAGCTCCACTAGCGGGATGTGGGGGACCGGTGAGCTGTTTTTT
TRBV7-9	-	TRBJ1-2	many	CASSFRDPANYGYTF	TGTGCCAGCAGCTTCCGGGACCCAGCTAACTATGGCTACACCTTC
TRBV20-1	TRBD2	TRBJ2-1	many	CSAPSQREIYNEQFF	TGCAGTGCCCCCTCTCAGCGGGAGATCTACAATGAGCAGTTCTTC
TRBV11-2	-	TRBJ2-1	many	CASSLSSGIGNEQFF	TGTGCCAGCAGCTTATCTTCCGGCATAGGCAATGAGCAGTTCTTC
TRBV20-1	TRBD1	TRBJ2-3	many	CSARGRQGGGTDTQYF	TGCAGTGCTAGAGGGCGACAGGGTGGGGGCACAGATACGCAGTATTTT
TRBV20-1	-	TRBJ1-2	many	CSAGQPTDSGYTF	TGCAGTGCCGGACAGCCGACCGATAGTGGCTACACCTTC
TRBV6-8	-	TRBJ2-3	few	CASSLADRITDTQYF	TGTGCCAGCAGTTTAGCGGATAGGATCACAGATACGCAGTATTTT
TRBV6-1	TRBD2	TRBJ2-1	few	CAIIRARGDMNEQFF	TGTGCCATCATCCGAGCGCGGGGGGATATGAATGAGCAGTTCTTC
TRBV6-4	TRBD1	TRBJ2-7	few	CASSRPGTAPYEQYF	TGTGCCAGCAGTCGACCCGGGACAGCCCCCTACGAGCAGTACTTC
TRBV19	-	TRBJ2-5	-	CASSMVGVADRWETQYF	TGTGCCAGTAGTATGGTAGGAGTAGCGGATCGTTGGGAGACCCAGTACTTC
TRBV25-1	-	TRBJ2-1	many	CASSAAAYNEQFF	TGTGCCAGCAGTGCTGCAGCGTACAATGAGCAGTTCTTC
TRBV5-8	-	TRBJ2-7	many	CASSLIGHSYEQYF	TGTGCCAGCAGCTTGATAGGACATTCTTACGAGCAGTACTTC
TRBV20-1	-	TRBJ1-1	many	CSAPETGANTEAFF	TGCAGTGCTCCTGAAACCGGAGCGAACACTGAAGCTTTCTTT
TRBV20-1	TRBD1	TRBJ2-4	many	CSAADRALAKNIQYF	TGCAGTGCCGCCGACAGGGCTCTAGCCAAAAACATTCAGTACTTC
TRBV27	-	TRBJ1-1	few	CASSLLGRNTEAFF	TGTGCCAGCAGTTTATTAGGCAGGAACACTGAAGCTTTCTTT
TRBV6-1	TRBD2	TRBJ2-3	-	CATKGALGLAGGGVDTQYF	TGTGCCACTAAGGGAGCCCTGGGACTAGCGGGAGGGGGAGTAGATACGCAGTATTTT
TRBV7-9	-	TRBJ1-1	many	CASSPYTAAMNTEAFF	TGTGCCAGCAGCCCGTATACGGCCGCCATGAACACTGAAGCTTTCTTT
TRBV6-1	TRBD1	TRBJ2-7	many	CASHRTGGSYEQYF	TGTGCCAGCCATAGGACAGGGGGCTCCTACGAGCAGTACTTC